This TCR beta chain was sequenced for a study of control samples from healthy donors and cancer patients. On this clone itself: The identical CDR3 is also encoded by other nucleotide sequences in the sample.

The length of the CDR3 is 15 residues. Germline lookup yields CDR1 LGHDT and CDR2 YNNKEL (reference sequence). Trimming left V 4 bases short and J 1 base short, with 11 bases between. Profiled with immunoSEQ multiplex PCR; TCRdb holds only in-frame clones, not every one. The sample shows approximately 69,000 clones, over 85% of them seen only once. The source of this sequence is a man between 60 and 70 years old with colorectal cancer. This chain links TRBV3-1 (or the pseudogene TRBV3-2) with TRBJ2-1, with D perhaps given as TRBD1 or TRBD2 (5 bases each). The sequenced material came from PBMCs. CDR3 coding DNA: TGTGCCAGCAGCCCCCGTTGGGGGTCCTACAATGAGCAGTTCTTC. Its protein is CASSPRWGSYNEQFF.